These 21 T cell receptor beta chains share one sample of origin, sequenced in a study of shared clonotypes between healthy human individuals. Profiled with immunoSEQ multiplex PCR; TCRdb holds only in-frame clones, not every one. The sample contains around 2,100,000 clones, about 95% of which appear only once. The naive CD8 subset, CD45RO-negative cells positively selected for CCR7, excluded terminally differentiated effector memory CD45RA+ cells. The sample consisted of naive CD8+ T cells sorted from blood. The receptors were sampled from a man younger than 35 in good health.

V usage is TRBV9 and J usage is TRBJ2-3; 8 bases match TRBD2. From germline, CDR1 is SGDLS and CDR2 YYNGEE. The J segment lost 4 bases and the V segment lost 4 bases, leaving 8 bases of the junction unmatched. The CDR3 extends over 15 amino acids. CDR3 amino acids: CASSPKGLVPDTQYF. The CDR3 nucleotides are TGTGCCAGCAGCCCTAAGGGACTAGTGCCAGATACGCAGTATTTT.

This clone was detected once. The chain uses TRBV7-9 and TRBJ2-7, with D perhaps matching TRBD1 (6 bases). Germline values: CDR1 SEHNR, CDR2 FQNEAQ (reference sequence). V was cut by 5 bases and J by 1 base, with 15 bases left in between. The CDR3 runs to 15 residues. The CDR3 region has the DNA TGTGCCAGCAGCCGACAGGAGACGAATTCCTACGAGCAGTACTTC. Translation gives CASSRQETNSYEQYF.

Of note for this clone: The same CDR3 arises from other DNA sequences in this sample as well. This chain uses TRBV4-1 with TRBJ2-7; D remains unclear. CDR1 and CDR2 from the germline V gene are MGHRA and YSYEKL. CDR3 length: 13 residues. The germline V and J ends were trimmed by 0 bases and 2 bases, with 5 bases remaining between them. CDR3 in amino acids: CASSQDGPYEQYF. In DNA form, the CDR3 reads TGCGCCAGCAGCCAAGATGGGCCCTACGAGCAGTACTTC.

The CDR3 here is CASSATGDEQYF. CDR3 bases: TGTGCCAGCAGCGCCACAGGGGACGAGCAGTACTTC. This sequence joins TRBV6-1 and TRBJ2-7; 7 positions match TRBD1. The CDR3 sequence is 12 residues long. The germline CDR1 and CDR2 sequences are MNHNS and SASEGT. The V and J ends lost 6 bases and 5 bases, in that order; junction bases with no gene match: 4.

The rearrangement uses TRBV10-3 and TRBJ2-5; 11 bases fit TRBD2. The germline gives CDR1 ENHRY, CDR2 SYGVKD. This CDR3 has 15 amino acids. The V gene end was trimmed by 6 bases and the J gene end by 2 bases; junction bases not matched to a gene: 5. The CDR3 coding sequence is TGTGCCATCAGGGGGACTAGCGGCAAGCAAGAGACCCAGTACTTC. Its translation: CAIRGTSGKQETQYF.

The chain employs TRBV4-1 and TRBJ2-7; 8 bases are shared with TRBD1. The V segment lost 3 bases and the J segment 1 base; nucleotides outside the gene matches: 2. CDR1 MGHRA and CDR2 YSYEKL come from the germline V gene. CDR3 size: 14 residues. The CDR3 loop reads CASSHGTGSYEQYF. The DNA of the CDR3 is TGCGCCAGCAGCCATGGGACAGGATCCTACGAGCAGTACTTC.

This chain connects TRBV2 to TRBJ2-7; weak D call: TRBD2 (5 bases). The CDR3 sequence is 16 residues long. Germline lookup yields CDR1 SNHLY and CDR2 FYNNEI. Trimming stripped 0 bases from V and 0 bases from J, with 12 bases between. The CDR3 DNA is TGTGCCAGCAGTGAAGCGCTTCGAGGGCTCTCCTACGAGCAGTACTTC. Translated, it gives CASSEALRGLSYEQYF.

V gene TRBV4-1 combines with J gene TRBJ2-7; TRBD2 agrees at 8 bases. The V segment lost 2 bases and the J segment 7 bases; nucleotides outside the gene matches: 7. Per germline, CDR1 MGHRA and CDR2 YSYEKL. The CDR3 covers 14 residues. This CDR3 reads CASSQRGSGDEQYF. In DNA form, the CDR3 reads TGCGCCAGCAGCCAACGGGGTAGCGGGGATGAGCAGTACTTC.

This chain links TRBV2 with TRBJ2-1; TRBD2 aligns across 13 bases. CDR1 and CDR2 from the germline V gene are SNHLY and FYNNEI. V was clipped by 6 bases and J by 15 bases; unmatched bases: 11. The CDR3 covers 14 residues. The CDR3 DNA sequence: TGTGCCAGCAGCGACACTAGCGGGGGGGCCGGGCTGTTCTTC. Translated, it gives CASSDTSGGAGLFF. The whole variable domain, filled in from reference TRBV2 and TRBJ2-1, reads EPEVTQTPSHQVTQMGQEVILRCVPISNHLYFYWYRQILGQKVEFLVSFYNNEISEKSEIFDDQFSVERPDGSNFTLKIRSTKLEDSAMYFCASSDTSGGAGLFFGPGTRLTVL.

This rearrangement joins TRBV5-1 to TRBJ2-7, with TRBD2 matching over 14 bases. The CDR3 length is 15 residues. CDR1 SGHRS and CDR2 YFSETQ come from the germline V gene. V gave up 4 bases and J gave up 3 bases; unmatched junction bases: 3. The CDR3 nucleotides are TGCGCCAGCAGCGAAGGGACTAGCGGGAGCTACGAGCAGTACTTC. Its translation is CASSEGTSGSYEQYF.

The chain is built from TRBV19 and TRBJ2-4; 10 bases align to TRBD2. The CDR3 is 17 amino acids. J lost 1 base, V lost 5 bases, and 8 bases had no gene match. From germline, CDR1 is LNHDA and CDR2 SQIVND (reference sequence). CDR3 protein: CASSHWGLASAKNIQYF. Here the CDR3 DNA reads TGTGCCAGTAGTCATTGGGGACTAGCGAGCGCCAAAAACATTCAGTACTTC.

The chain has TRBV29-1 and TRBJ1-4, with 8 positions matching TRBD1. With V trimmed by 7 bases and J by 5 bases, 6 bases remained unmatched. Germline V gives CDR1 SQVTM, CDR2 ANQGSEA. The CDR3 is made up of 13 amino acids. The CDR3 coding sequence is TGCAGCGCTGGGACAGGACGGAATGAAAAACTGTTTTTT. Its translation: CSAGTGRNEKLFF.

This chain joins TRBV13 and TRBJ1-1; TRBD1 matches at 9 bases. The CDR3 consists of 16 residues. Germline CDR1 is PRHDT and CDR2 is FYEKMQ (reference sequence). J was trimmed by 5 bases and V by 1 base; bases with no gene match: 8. The CDR3 bases are TGTGCCAGCAGCTTAGTTGAACAGGGGGCGAGTACTGAAGCTTTCTTT. Translation: CASSLVEQGASTEAFF.

V usage is TRBV9 and J usage is TRBJ2-2; the D gene is possibly TRBD1 (6 bases). The germline V gene encodes CDR1 SGDLS and CDR2 YYNGEE. V lost 3 bases and J lost 1, with 13 bases in between. The length of the CDR3 is 16 residues. CDR3 sequence reads: CASSASRTVNTGELFF. For the CDR3, the DNA is TGTGCCAGCAGCGCGTCGAGGACAGTGAACACCGGGGAGCTGTTTTTT.

This rearrangement joins TRBV7-9 to TRBJ1-4; 9 bases line up with TRBD1. The CDR3 length is 15 residues. Germline CDR1 and CDR2: SEHNR and FQNEAQ (reference sequence). The V gene end was trimmed by 3 bases and the J gene end by 7 bases; junction bases not matched to a gene: 6. CDR3 sequence reads: CASSLYGTGSEKLFF. The CDR3 bases are TGTGCCAGCAGCTTGTACGGGACAGGGAGTGAAAAACTGTTTTTT.

The CDR3 DNA sequence: TGTGCCAGCAGCGTAGATTGGGGGTCCACTGAAGCTTTCTTT. Its translation is CASSVDWGSTEAFF. This sequence joins TRBV9 and TRBJ1-1; D perhaps matches TRBD1 (5 bases). Germline V lookup: CDR1 SGDLS, CDR2 YYNGEE. V lost 0 bases and J 4 bases, leaving 10 bases between the germline ends. This CDR3 has 14 amino acids.

The CDR3 DNA reads TGTGCCAGCAGCGTATACGACGGGACAGGGTACGAGCAGTACTTC. Amino acid sequence: CASSVYDGTGYEQYF. The gene calls are TRBV9 and TRBJ2-7, with 9 bases matching TRBD1. Germline assignment: CDR1 SGDLS and CDR2 YYNGEE. Trimming at V came to 1 base and at J to 4 bases, leaving 6 bases not matched to a gene. The CDR3 runs to 15 residues.

On this clone: Other DNA sequences in the sample encode the same CDR3. J is TRBJ2-3 and V is TRBV7-6; no firm D call. Germline CDR1 and CDR2: SGHVS and FNYEAQ. This CDR3 comprises 12 residues. Trimming took 1 base from V and 5 from J, leaving 4 bases between them. CDR3 region: CASSLGEDTQYF. CDR3 bases: TGTGCCAGCAGCTTAGGCGAAGATACGCAGTATTTT. Full variable domain (missing parts from reference TRBV7-6 and TRBJ2-3): GAGVSQSPRYKVTKRGQDVALRCDPISGHVSLYWYRQALGQGPEFLTYFNYEAQQDKSGLPNDRFSAERPEGSISTLTIQRTEQRDSAMYRCASSLGEDTQYFGPGTRLTVL.

The chain has TRBV6-5 and TRBJ2-3; D perhaps matches TRBD1 (8 bases). CDR3 length equals 16 residues. The germline CDR1 and CDR2 sequences are MNHEY and SVGAGI. V lost 4 bases to trimming and J lost 4 bases, with 18 bases between them. The CDR3: CASSSPDREGADTQYF. The CDR3 DNA follows: TGTGCCAGCAGTTCTCCGGACAGGGAGGGGGCAGATACGCAGTATTTT.

The V gene is TRBV5-1, the J gene TRBJ2-2; 11 bases align to TRBD1. This CDR3 contains 16 residues. Looked up from germline, CDR1 is SGHRS and CDR2 is YFSETQ. J gave up 2 bases and V 3 bases, and 3 bases lay outside the gene matches. The CDR3 here is CASSYWTGGNTGELFF. The CDR3 DNA reads as TGCGCCAGCAGCTACTGGACAGGGGGCAACACCGGGGAGCTGTTTTTT.

The chain combines TRBV15 with TRBJ2-1; the match to TRBD2 covers 15 bases. The V gene's germline CDR1 is LNHNV and CDR2 YYDKDF (reference sequence). The CDR3 is 16 residues long. V lost 5 bases and J lost 5; bases outside the gene matches: 4. The DNA of the CDR3 is TGTGCCACCAGCGTGGGACTAGCGGGAGGAGACAATGAGCAGTTCTTC. Translated, it gives CATSVGLAGGDNEQFF.